This TCR beta chain was found in a study of control samples from healthy donors and cancer patients. Generated by immunoSEQ multiplex PCR, the TCRdb table keeps only in-frame clones and is missing some. Among around 59,000 clones listed, about 92% were seen once. Trimming removed 5 bases at V and 1 base at J, with 14 bases between. The CDR3 spans 14 residues. From germline, CDR1 is GTSNPN and CDR2 SVGIG (reference sequence). V gene TRBV30 combines with J gene TRBJ1-1; no clear D gene. The source material was PBMCs. The TCR sequence derives from a man aged 35 to 55 with colorectal cancer. The CDR3 spells CAWGVGRRNTEAFF. In nucleotides, the CDR3 is TGTGCCTGGGGGGTGGGCAGGAGGAACACTGAAGCTTTCTTT.